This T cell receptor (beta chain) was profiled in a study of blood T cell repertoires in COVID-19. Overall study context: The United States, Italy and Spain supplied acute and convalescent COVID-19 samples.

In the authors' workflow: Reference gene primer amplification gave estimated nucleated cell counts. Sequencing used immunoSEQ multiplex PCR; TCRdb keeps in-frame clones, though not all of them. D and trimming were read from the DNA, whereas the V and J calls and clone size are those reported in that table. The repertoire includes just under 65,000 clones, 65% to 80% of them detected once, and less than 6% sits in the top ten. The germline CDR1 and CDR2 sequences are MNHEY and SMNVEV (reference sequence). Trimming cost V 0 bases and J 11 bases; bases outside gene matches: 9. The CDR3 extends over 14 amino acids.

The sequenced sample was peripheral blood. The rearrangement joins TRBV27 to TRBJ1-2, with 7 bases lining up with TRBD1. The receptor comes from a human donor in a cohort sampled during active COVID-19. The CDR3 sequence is CASSLSGQLHRYTF. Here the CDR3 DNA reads TGTGCCAGCAGTTTATCGGGACAGTTACACAGGTACACCTTC.